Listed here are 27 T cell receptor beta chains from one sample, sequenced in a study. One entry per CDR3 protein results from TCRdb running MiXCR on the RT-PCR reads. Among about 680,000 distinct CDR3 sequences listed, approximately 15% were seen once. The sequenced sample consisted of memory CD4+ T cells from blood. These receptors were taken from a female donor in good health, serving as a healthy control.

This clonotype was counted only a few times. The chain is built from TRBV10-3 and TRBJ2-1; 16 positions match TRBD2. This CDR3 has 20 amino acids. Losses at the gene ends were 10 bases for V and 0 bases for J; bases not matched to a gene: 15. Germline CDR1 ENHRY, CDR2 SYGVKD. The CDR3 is CATTPQPGLAGGSSYNEQFF. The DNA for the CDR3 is TGTGCCACGACCCCACAACCGGGACTAGCGGGAGGGAGCTCCTACAATGAGCAGTTCTTC.

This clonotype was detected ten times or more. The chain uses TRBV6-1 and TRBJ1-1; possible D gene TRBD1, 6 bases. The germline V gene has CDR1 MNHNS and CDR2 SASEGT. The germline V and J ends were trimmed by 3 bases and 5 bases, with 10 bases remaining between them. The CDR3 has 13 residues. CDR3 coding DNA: TGTGCCAGCAGTGACCAGGGGATGACTGAAGCTTTCTTT. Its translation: CASSDQGMTEAFF.

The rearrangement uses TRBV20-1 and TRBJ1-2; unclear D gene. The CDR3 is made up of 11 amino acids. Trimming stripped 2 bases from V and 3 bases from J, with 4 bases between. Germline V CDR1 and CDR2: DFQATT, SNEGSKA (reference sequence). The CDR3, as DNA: TGCAGTGCTAGACTTGACTATGGCTACACCTTC. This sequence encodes CSARLDYGYTF.

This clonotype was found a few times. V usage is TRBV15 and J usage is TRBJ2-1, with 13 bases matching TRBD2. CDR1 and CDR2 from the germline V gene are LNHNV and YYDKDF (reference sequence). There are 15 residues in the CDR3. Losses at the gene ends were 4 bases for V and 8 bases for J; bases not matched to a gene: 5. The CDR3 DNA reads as TGTGCCACCAGCACCCGGACTAGCGGGAGTGATGAGCAGTTCTTC. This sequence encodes CATSTRTSGSDEQFF.

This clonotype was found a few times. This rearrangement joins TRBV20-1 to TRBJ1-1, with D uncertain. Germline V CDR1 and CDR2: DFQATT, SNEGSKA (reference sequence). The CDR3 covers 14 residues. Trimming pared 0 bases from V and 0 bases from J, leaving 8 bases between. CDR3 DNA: TGCAGTGCTAGAGACGGGCTTATGAACACTGAAGCTTTCTTT. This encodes CSARDGLMNTEAFF.

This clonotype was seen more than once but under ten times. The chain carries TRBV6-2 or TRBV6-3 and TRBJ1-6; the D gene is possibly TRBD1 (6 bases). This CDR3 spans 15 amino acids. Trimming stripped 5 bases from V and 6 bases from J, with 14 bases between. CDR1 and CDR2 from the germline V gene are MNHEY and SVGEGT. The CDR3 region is CASSPDRTSNSPLHF. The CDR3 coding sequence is TGTGCCAGCAGTCCGGACAGAACCTCTAATTCACCCCTCCACTTT.

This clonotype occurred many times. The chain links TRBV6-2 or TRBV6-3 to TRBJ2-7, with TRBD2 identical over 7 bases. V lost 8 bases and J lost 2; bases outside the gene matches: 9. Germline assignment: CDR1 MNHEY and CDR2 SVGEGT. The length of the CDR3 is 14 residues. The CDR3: CASASWGGTYEQYF. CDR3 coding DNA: TGTGCCAGCGCGTCGTGGGGGGGAACCTACGAGCAGTACTTC.

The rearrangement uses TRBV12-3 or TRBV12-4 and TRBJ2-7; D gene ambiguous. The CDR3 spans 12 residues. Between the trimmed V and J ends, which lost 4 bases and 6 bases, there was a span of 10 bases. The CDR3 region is CASSSWAVEQYF. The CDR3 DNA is TGTGCCAGCAGTTCATGGGCGGTCGAGCAGTACTTC.

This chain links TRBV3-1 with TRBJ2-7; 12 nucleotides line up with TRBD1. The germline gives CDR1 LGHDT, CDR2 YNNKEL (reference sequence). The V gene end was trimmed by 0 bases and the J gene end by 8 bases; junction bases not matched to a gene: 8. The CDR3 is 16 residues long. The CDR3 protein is CASSQDTGTGGVKQYF. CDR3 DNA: TGTGCCAGCAGCCAAGATACCGGGACAGGGGGCGTAAAGCAGTACTTC.

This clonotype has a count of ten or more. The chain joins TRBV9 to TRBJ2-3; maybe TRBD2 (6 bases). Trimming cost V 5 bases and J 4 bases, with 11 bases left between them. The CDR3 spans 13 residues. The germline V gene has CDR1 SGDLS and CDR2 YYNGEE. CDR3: CASSSSVADTQYF. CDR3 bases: TGTGCCAGCAGTTCTAGCGTGGCAGATACGCAGTATTTT.

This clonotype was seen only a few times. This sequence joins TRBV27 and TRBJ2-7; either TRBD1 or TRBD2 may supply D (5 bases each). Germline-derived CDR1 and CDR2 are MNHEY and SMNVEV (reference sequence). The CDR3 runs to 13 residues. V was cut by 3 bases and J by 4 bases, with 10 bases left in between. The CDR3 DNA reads TGTGCCAGCAGTTTGGGGGAGAAGTACGAGCAGTACTTC. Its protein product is CASSLGEKYEQYF.

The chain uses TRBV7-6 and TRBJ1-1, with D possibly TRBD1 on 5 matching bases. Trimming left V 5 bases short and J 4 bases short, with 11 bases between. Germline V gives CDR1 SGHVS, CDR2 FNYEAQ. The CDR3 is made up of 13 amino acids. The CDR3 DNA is TGTGCCAGCAGCCCGGAGACAGTCACTGAAGCTTTCTTT. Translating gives CASSPETVTEAFF.

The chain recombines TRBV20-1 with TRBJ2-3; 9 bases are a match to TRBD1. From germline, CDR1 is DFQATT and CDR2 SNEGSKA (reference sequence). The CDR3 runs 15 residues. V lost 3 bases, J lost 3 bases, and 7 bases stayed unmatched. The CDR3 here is CSASQTGGTTDTQYF. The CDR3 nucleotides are TGCAGTGCTAGCCAGACAGGGGGTACGACAGATACGCAGTATTTT.

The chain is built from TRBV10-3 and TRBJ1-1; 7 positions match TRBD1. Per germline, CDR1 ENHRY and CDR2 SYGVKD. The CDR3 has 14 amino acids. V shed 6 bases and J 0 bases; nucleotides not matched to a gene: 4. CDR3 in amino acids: CAISRDSMNTEAFF. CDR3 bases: TGTGCCATCAGCAGGGACAGTATGAACACTGAAGCTTTCTTT.

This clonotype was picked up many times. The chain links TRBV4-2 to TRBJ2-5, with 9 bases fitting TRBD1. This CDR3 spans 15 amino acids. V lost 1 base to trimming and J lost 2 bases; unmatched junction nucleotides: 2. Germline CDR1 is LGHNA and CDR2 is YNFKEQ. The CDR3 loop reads CASSQVGQGQETQYF. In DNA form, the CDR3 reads TGTGCCAGCAGCCAAGTCGGACAGGGGCAAGAGACCCAGTACTTC.

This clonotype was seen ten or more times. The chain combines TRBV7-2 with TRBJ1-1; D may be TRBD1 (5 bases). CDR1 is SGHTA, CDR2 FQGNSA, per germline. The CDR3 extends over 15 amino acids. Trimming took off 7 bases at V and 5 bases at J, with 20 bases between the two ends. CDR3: CASNKRGEGRTEAFF. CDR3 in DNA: TGTGCCAGCAACAAGAGAGGGGAGGGTCGAACTGAAGCTTTCTTT. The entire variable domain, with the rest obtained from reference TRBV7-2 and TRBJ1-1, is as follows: GAGVSQSPSNKVTEKGKDVELRCDPISGHTALYWYRQSLGQGLEFLIYFQGNSAPDKSGLPSDRFSAERTGGSVSTLTIQRTQQEDSAVYLCASNKRGEGRTEAFFGQGTRLTVV.

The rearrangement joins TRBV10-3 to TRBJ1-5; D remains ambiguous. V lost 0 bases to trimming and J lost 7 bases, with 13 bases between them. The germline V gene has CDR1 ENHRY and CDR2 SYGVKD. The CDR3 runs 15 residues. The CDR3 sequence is CAISESIASVQPQHF. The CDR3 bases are TGTGCCATCAGTGAGTCCATCGCTTCTGTGCAGCCCCAGCATTTT.

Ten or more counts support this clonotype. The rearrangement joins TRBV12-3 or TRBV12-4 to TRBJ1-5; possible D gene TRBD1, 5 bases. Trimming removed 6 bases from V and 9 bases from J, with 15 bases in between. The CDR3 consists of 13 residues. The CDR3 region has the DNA TGTGCCAGCAGGTCCCAGGGCCTAGGGCCCCAGCATTTT. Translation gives CASRSQGLGPQHF.

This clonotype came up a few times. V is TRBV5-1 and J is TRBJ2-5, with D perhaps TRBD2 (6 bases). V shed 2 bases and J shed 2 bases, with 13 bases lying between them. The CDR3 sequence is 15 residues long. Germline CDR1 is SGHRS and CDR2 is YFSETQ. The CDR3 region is CASSFFGTRQETQYF. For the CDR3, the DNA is TGCGCCAGCAGCTTCTTTGGGACTCGACAAGAGACCCAGTACTTC.

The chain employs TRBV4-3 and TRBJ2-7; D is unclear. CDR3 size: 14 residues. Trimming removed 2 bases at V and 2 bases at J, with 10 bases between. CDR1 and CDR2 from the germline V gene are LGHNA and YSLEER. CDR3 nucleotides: TGCGCCAGCAGCCAACCAAAGGCCGCCTACGAGCAGTACTTC. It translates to CASSQPKAAYEQYF.

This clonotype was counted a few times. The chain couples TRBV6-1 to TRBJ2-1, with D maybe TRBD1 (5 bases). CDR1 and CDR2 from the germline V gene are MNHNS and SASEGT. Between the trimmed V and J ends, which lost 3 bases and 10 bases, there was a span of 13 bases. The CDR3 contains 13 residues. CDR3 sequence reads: CASSDYGQGEQFF. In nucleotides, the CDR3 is TGTGCCAGCAGTGATTATGGCCAGGGCGAGCAGTTCTTC.

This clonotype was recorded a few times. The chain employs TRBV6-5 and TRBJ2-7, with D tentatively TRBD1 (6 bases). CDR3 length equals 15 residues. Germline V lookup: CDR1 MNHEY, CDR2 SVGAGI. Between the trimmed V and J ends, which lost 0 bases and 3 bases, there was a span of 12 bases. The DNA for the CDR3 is TGTGCCAGCAGTTACTCGTGGGACACGTTCTACGAGCAGTACTTC. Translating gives CASSYSWDTFYEQYF.

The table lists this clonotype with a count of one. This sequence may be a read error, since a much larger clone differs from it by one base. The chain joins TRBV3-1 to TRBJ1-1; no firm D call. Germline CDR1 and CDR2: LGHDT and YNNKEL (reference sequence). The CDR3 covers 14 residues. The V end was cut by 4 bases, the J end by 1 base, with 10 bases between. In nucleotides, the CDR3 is TGTGCCAGCAGCCCTCCCCCAGGGAACACTGAAGCTTTCTTT. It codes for CASSPPPGNTEAFF.

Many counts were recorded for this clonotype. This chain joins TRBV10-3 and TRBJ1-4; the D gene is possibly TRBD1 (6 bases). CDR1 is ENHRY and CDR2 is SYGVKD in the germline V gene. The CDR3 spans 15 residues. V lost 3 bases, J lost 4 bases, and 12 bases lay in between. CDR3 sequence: CAISETKGDNEKLFF. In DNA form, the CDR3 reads TGTGCCATCAGTGAAACGAAGGGGGATAATGAAAAACTGTTTTTT.

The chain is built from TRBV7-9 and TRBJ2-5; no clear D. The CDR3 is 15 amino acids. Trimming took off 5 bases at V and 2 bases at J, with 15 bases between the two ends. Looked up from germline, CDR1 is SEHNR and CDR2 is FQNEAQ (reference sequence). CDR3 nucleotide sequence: TGTGCCAGCAGCCTCCAAGGTTGGCAGCAAGAGACCCAGTACTTC. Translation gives CASSLQGWQQETQYF.

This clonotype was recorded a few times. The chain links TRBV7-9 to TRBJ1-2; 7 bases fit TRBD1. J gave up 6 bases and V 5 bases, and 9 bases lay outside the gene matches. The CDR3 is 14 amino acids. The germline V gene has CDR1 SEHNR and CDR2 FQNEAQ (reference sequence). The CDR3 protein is CASSTYEGADGYTF. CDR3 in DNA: TGTGCCAGCAGCACCTACGAGGGGGCGGATGGCTACACCTTC.

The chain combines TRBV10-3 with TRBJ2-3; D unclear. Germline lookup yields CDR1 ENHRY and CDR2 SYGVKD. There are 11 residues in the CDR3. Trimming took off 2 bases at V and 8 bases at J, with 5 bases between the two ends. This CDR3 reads CAISETLTQYF. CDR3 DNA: TGTGCCATCAGTGAGACACTTACGCAGTATTTT.